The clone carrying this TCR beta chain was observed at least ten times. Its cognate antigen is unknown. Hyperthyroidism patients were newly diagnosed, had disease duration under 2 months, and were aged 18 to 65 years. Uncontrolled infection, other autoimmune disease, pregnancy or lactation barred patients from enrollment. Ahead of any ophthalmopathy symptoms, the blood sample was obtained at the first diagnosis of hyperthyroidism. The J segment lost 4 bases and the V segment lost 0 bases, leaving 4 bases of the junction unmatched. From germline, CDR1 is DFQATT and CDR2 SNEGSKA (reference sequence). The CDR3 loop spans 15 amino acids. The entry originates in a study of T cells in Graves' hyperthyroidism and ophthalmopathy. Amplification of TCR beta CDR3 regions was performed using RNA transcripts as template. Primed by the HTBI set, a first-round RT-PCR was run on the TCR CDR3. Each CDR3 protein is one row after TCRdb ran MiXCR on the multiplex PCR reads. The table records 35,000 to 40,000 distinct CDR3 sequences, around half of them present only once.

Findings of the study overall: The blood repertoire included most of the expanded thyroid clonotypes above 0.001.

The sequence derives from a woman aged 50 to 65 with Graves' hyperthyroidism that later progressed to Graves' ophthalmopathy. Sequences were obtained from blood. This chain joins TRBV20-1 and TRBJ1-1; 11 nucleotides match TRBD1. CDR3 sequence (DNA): TGCAGTGCTAGAGAGGACAGGGGGCTTGGCACTGAAGCTTTCTTT. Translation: CSAREDRGLGTEAFF.